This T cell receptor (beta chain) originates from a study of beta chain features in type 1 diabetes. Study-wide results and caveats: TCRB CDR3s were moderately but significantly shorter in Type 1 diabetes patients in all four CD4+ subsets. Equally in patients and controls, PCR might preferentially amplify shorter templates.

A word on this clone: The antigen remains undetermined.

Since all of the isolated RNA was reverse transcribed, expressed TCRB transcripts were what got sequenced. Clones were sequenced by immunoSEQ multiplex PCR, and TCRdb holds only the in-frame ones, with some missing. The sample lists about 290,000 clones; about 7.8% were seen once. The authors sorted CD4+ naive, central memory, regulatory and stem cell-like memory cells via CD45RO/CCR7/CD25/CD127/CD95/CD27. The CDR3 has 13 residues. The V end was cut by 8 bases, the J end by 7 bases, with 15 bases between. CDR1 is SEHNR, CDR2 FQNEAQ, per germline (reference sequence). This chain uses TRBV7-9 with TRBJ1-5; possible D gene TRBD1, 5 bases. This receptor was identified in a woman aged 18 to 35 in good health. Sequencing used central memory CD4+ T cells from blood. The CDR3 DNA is TGTGCCAGCTCCCCGGCAGGGCACCAGCCCCAGCATTTT. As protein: CASSPAGHQPQHF.